This TCR beta chain derives from a study of blood T cells in healthy people across ages. A second roughly 6 to 12 cycle PCR used barcoded and J-beta primers. MiXCR was run by TCRdb on the 5' RACE reads, yielding one entry per CDR3 protein. The sample yields about 640,000 distinct CDR3 sequences, 58% seen once. This CDR3 spans 14 amino acids. Trimming took 4 bases from V and 6 from J; bases not matched to a gene: 4. Germline CDR1 MNHNS, CDR2 SASEGT. The chain combines TRBV6-1 with TRBJ1-4; 8 bases agree with TRBD1. This TCR derives from a man in his sixties in good health. The specimen was blood. The CDR3 loop is CASSGTGRHEKLFF. The CDR3 coding sequence is TGTGCCAGCAGTGGGACAGGGCGGCATGAAAAACTGTTTTTT.